Following are 28 T cell receptor beta chains from one sample sequenced in a study of CD8+ T cells in alopecia areata. The treatment: oral pan-JAK inhibitor, 5-10 mg twice daily. Extraction and reverse transcription of RNA yielded cDNA as the sequencing template. Sequenced by immunoSEQ multiplex PCR; TCRdb stores in-frame clones only, minus some. The data hold some 200,000 clones, with 58% observed a single time. The sample consisted of CD4+ T cells sorted from blood, taken at week 24, from a patient treated with tofacitinib. Every receptor here comes from a human donor with alopecia areata.

A few counts support this clone. The chain has TRBV6-6 and TRBJ2-6, with 11 nucleotides matching TRBD2. CDR1 is MNHNY and CDR2 is SVGAGI in the germline V gene (reference sequence). This CDR3 has 16 residues. The trim removed 5 bases at V and 0 bases at J, leaving 0 bases unmatched. This CDR3 is CASSGTSGSGANVLTF. In DNA, the CDR3 is TGTGCCAGCAGTGGGACTAGCGGCTCTGGGGCCAACGTCCTGACTTTC.

This clone was seen only a few times. The chain carries TRBV9 and TRBJ1-1; unclear D gene. This CDR3 spans 13 amino acids. Germline V gene data show CDR1 as SGDLS and CDR2 as YYNGEE. With 4 bases removed from V and 7 bases from J, the gap between germline ends came to 14 bases. CDR3 sequence (DNA): TGTGCCAGCAGCTTCGATGCCCGGGATGAAGCTTTCTTT. This codes for CASSFDARDEAFF.

The V gene is TRBV7-3, the J gene TRBJ1-1, with unresolved D. CDR1 and CDR2 from the germline V gene are SGHTA and FQGTGA. The V and J ends lost 3 bases and 6 bases respectively, with 11 bases between them. This CDR3 is built from 13 residues. The CDR3 sequence: CASSFTNPSEAFF. The CDR3 bases are TGTGCCAGCAGCTTCACTAATCCATCTGAAGCTTTCTTT.

The chain couples TRBV10-3 to TRBJ1-2; D may be TRBD1 (6 bases). CDR3 length equals 13 residues. The V and J ends lost 5 bases and 4 bases respectively, with 11 bases between them. Germline-derived CDR1 and CDR2 are ENHRY and SYGVKD. CDR3 DNA: TGTGCCATCAGTACTCAACAGGGCTATGGCTACACCTTC. It specifies CAISTQQGYGYTF.

The CDR3 coding sequence is TGCAGCCTCCTAGAAAGGGATGGCTACACCTTC. It translates to CSLLERDGYTF. The rearrangement joins TRBV29-1 to TRBJ1-2; D remains ambiguous. The V gene lost 8 bases and the J gene lost 6 bases, with 13 bases spanning the gap. CDR3 length: 11 amino acids. Looked up from germline, CDR1 is SQVTM and CDR2 is ANQGSEA.

J is TRBJ2-1 and V is TRBV5-1, with D hard to call. This CDR3 is built from 13 residues. CDR1 and CDR2 (germline): SGHRS, YFSETQ. Trimming pared 0 bases from V and 7 bases from J, leaving 8 bases between. The CDR3: CASSLVLRNEQFF. In DNA form, the CDR3 reads TGCGCCAGCAGCTTGGTCCTGCGGAATGAGCAGTTCTTC.

The chain uses TRBV15 and TRBJ1-5, with D uncertain. This CDR3 has 12 residues. Deletions cut 1 base from V and 7 bases from J, with 5 bases between. The germline V gene encodes CDR1 LNHNV and CDR2 YYDKDF (reference sequence). DNA for the CDR3: TGTGCCACCAGCAGAGTGGCCCAGCCCCAGCATTTT. This translates into CATSRVAQPQHF.

This chain joins TRBV10-3 and TRBJ1-2; 9 nucleotides agree with TRBD1. The CDR3 is 14 amino acids. V trimming: 7 bases; J trimming: 6 bases; junction bases outside the gene matches: 9. Germline-derived CDR1 and CDR2 are ENHRY and SYGVKD. The CDR3 DNA reads as TGTGCCATCACCCCTAATCGGGACAGGGATGGCTACACCTTC. It is translated as CAITPNRDRDGYTF.

A note on this clone: Other nucleotide sequences from this sample produce the same CDR3. The chain has TRBV30 and TRBJ2-6; D gene uncertain. This CDR3 has 14 residues. Trimming shortened V by 0 bases and J by 0 bases, and 3 bases separated the two germline ends. CDR1 is GTSNPN and CDR2 is SVGIG in the germline V gene (reference sequence). In nucleotides, the CDR3 is TGTGCCTGGAGTGTTTCCTCTGGGGCCAACGTCCTGACTTTC. Its protein product is CAWSVSSGANVLTF.

J is TRBJ2-4 and V is TRBV4-1, with 16 nucleotides matching TRBD2. Germline CDR1 is MGHRA and CDR2 is YSYEKL. The CDR3 covers 18 residues. V was clipped by 6 bases and J by 0 bases; unmatched bases: 5. CDR3 loop: CASSPGLAGGLAKNIQYF. The CDR3 DNA reads TGCGCCAGCAGTCCGGGACTAGCGGGGGGGCTAGCCAAAAACATTCAGTACTTC.

The chain recombines TRBV5-1 with TRBJ2-7; 8 bases match TRBD1. Germline V gene sequence: CDR1 SGHRS, CDR2 YFSETQ. V dropped 4 bases and J dropped 5; count of bases not matched to a gene: 5. The CDR3 covers 13 residues. CDR3 in amino acids: CASSPGQAHEQYF. Written as DNA, the CDR3 is TGCGCCAGCAGCCCGGGACAGGCCCACGAGCAGTACTTC.

V usage is TRBV5-6 and J usage is TRBJ2-6, with unresolved D. CDR1 and CDR2 from the germline V gene are SGHDT and YYEEEE. The V gene lost 0 bases and the J gene lost 0 bases, with 7 bases spanning the gap. The CDR3 length is 16 residues. The CDR3 reads CASSLVGRSGANVLTF. The CDR3 coding sequence is TGTGCCAGCAGCTTGGTCGGGCGCTCTGGGGCCAACGTCCTGACTTTC.

This chain connects TRBV30 to TRBJ2-7, with D perhaps TRBD1 or TRBD2 (5 bases each). There are 14 residues in the CDR3. The germline V and J ends were trimmed by 5 bases and 0 bases, with 14 bases remaining between them. Germline CDR1 reads GTSNPN; CDR2 reads SVGIG (reference sequence). In DNA, the CDR3 is TGTGCCTGGGAAAAGACAGACTACTCCTACGAGCAGTACTTC. This encodes CAWEKTDYSYEQYF. Supplemented by reference TRBV30 and TRBJ2-7, the full variable domain reads SQTIHQWPATLVQPVGSPLSLECTVEGTSNPNLYWYRQAAGRGLQLLFYSVGIGQISSEVPQNLSASRPQDRQFILSSKKLLLSDSGFYLCAWEKTDYSYEQYFGPGTRLTVT.

This clone was detected once. V gene TRBV30 combines with J gene TRBJ2-3; 7 bases are shared with TRBD2. Germline CDR1 is GTSNPN and CDR2 is SVGIG (reference sequence). This CDR3 is built from 15 residues. Germline trimming cut 6 bases from V and 2 bases from J; bases unmatched to any gene: 11. CDR3: CACVWASGYTDTQYF. DNA of the CDR3: TGTGCCTGCGTCTGGGCTAGCGGTTACACAGATACGCAGTATTTT.

This clone was counted at least ten times. CDR3 region: CASSLRSSPGANVLTF. CDR3 in DNA: TGTGCCAGCAGCCTTAGGTCGTCGCCTGGGGCCAACGTCCTGACTTTC. The rearrangement joins TRBV7-2 to TRBJ2-6, with D unresolved. Germline CDR1 reads SGHTA; CDR2 reads FQGNSA. V was pared by 5 bases and J by 2 bases, with 13 bases between. The CDR3 covers 16 residues.

CDR3 nucleotide sequence: TGTGCCAGCAGCGGACAGGGAAGCTATGGCTACACCTTC. Protein product: CASSGQGSYGYTF. The chain uses TRBV9 and TRBJ1-2; 7 bases agree with TRBD1. CDR3 size: 13 residues. Trimming at V came to 3 bases and at J to 4 bases, leaving 3 bases not matched to a gene. Germline CDR1 and CDR2: SGDLS and YYNGEE.

The rearrangement links TRBV15 to TRBJ1-3; a weak D match, TRBD1 (5 bases). This CDR3 comprises 16 residues. Germline assignment: CDR1 LNHNV and CDR2 YYDKDF (reference sequence). The V end was cut by 2 bases, the J end by 4 bases, with 15 bases between. The CDR3 DNA reads as TGTGCCACCAGCAGACTCAGGGTCTCTGGAGGAAACACCATATATTTT. It encodes CATSRLRVSGGNTIYF.

The CDR3 is CASSFSQPGDYGYTF. The DNA of the CDR3 is TGTGCCAGCAGCTTTTCACAGCCGGGGGACTATGGCTACACCTTC. The gene calls are TRBV7-9 and TRBJ1-2; D may be TRBD1 (5 bases). The CDR3 spans 15 residues. V was shortened by 3 bases and J by 3 bases, with 14 bases between the two germline ends. The germline CDR1 and CDR2 sequences are SEHNR and FQNEAQ (reference sequence). The full variable domain, with the rest looked up from reference TRBV7-9 and TRBJ1-2, is DTGVSQNPRHKITKRGQNVTFRCDPISEHNRLYWYRQTLGQGPEFLTYFQNEAQLEKSRLLSDRFSAERPKGSFSTLEIQRTEQGDSAMYLCASSFSQPGDYGYTFGSGTRLTVV.

The chain employs TRBV7-9 and TRBJ1-5; D is uncertain. Germline CDR1 is SEHNR and CDR2 is FQNEAQ (reference sequence). This CDR3 is built from 16 residues. V lost 1 base, J lost 0 bases, and 10 bases lay in between. In DNA, the CDR3 is TGTGCCAGCAGCTTAGGGAGCGGAAATAGCAATCAGCCCCAGCATTTT. Encoded protein: CASSLGSGNSNQPQHF. The full variable domain, rest sourced from reference TRBV7-9 and TRBJ1-5, is DTGVSQNPRHKITKRGQNVTFRCDPISEHNRLYWYRQTLGQGPEFLTYFQNEAQLEKSRLLSDRFSAERPKGSFSTLEIQRTEQGDSAMYLCASSLGSGNSNQPQHFGDGTRLSIL.

The chain carries TRBV4-3 and TRBJ2-6; D is ambiguous. This CDR3 has 18 residues. Germline lookup yields CDR1 LGHNA and CDR2 YSLEER. V was shortened by 0 bases and J by 1 base, with 13 bases between the two germline ends. The CDR3 protein is CASSQDSVVWSGANVLTF. DNA of the CDR3: TGCGCCAGCAGCCAAGACAGTGTCGTTTGGTCTGGGGCCAACGTCCTGACTTTC.

The chain is built from TRBV5-1 and TRBJ2-1, with 9 bases identical to TRBD2. This CDR3 contains 14 residues. CDR1 SGHRS and CDR2 YFSETQ come from the germline V gene. The V and J ends lost 0 bases and 8 bases, in that order; junction bases with no gene match: 3. This CDR3 is CASSLEASGDEQFF. The CDR3 bases are TGCGCCAGCAGCTTGGAGGCTAGCGGGGATGAGCAGTTCTTC.

V gene TRBV4-1 combines with J gene TRBJ2-5; possibly TRBD2 for D (5 bases). CDR1 and CDR2 (germline): MGHRA, YSYEKL. V lost 0 bases and J lost 1, with 15 bases in between. The CDR3 has 17 amino acids. The chain's CDR3 is CASSQDLGSSIQETQYF. CDR3 coding DNA: TGCGCCAGCAGCCAAGATCTCGGGTCTAGCATCCAAGAGACCCAGTACTTC.

CDR3 amino acids: CSARRGTQYF. The CDR3 region has the DNA TGCAGTGCTAGGCGCGGGACCCAGTACTTC. The chain links TRBV20-1 to TRBJ2-5; D is undetermined. Germline V lookup: CDR1 DFQATT, CDR2 SNEGSKA (reference sequence). The V gene lost 3 bases and the J gene lost 7 bases, with 6 bases spanning the gap. This CDR3 has 10 amino acids.

V and J are TRBV23-1 and TRBJ2-7; TRBD1 matches 9 bases. TRBV23-1 is an ORF; its function is uncertain. Losses at the gene ends were 7 bases for V and 4 bases for J; bases not matched to a gene: 8. CDR3 length equals 14 residues. For the CDR3, the DNA is TGCGCCAGCACTTCCCCGGGACAGGGATACGAGCAGTACTTC. This sequence encodes CASTSPGQGYEQYF.

In its sample, this clone was seen once. For the CDR3, the DNA is TGTGCCAGCAGCCAGGACAGGGTCGGCTACACCTTC. Amino acids: CASSQDRVGYTF. V usage is TRBV7-9 and J usage is TRBJ1-2; the match to TRBD1 covers 8 bases. The junction had 4 bases not matched to a gene; V was cut back by 5 bases and J by 8 bases. The CDR3 has 12 amino acids. Germline lookup yields CDR1 SEHNR and CDR2 FQNEAQ (reference sequence).

This clone was observed a handful of times. The chain has TRBV4-1 and TRBJ1-6, with 8 bases matching TRBD1. The CDR3 totals 15 residues. Unmatched junction bases numbered 3, after V lost 1 base and J lost 7 bases. The germline gives CDR1 MGHRA, CDR2 YSYEKL. The CDR3 sequence: CASSQARTGNSPLHF. The CDR3 bases are TGCGCCAGCAGCCAAGCTCGGACAGGGAATTCACCCCTCCACTTT.

The chain employs TRBV18 and TRBJ1-2; D gene ambiguous. CDR3 size: 13 residues. Germline V gene data show CDR1 as KGHSH and CDR2 as LQKENI. With 1 base removed from V and 7 bases from J, the gap between germline ends came to 10 bases. CDR3 in DNA: TGTGCCAGCTCACCACAACGGGAAGGTGGCTACACCTTC. The encoded protein is CASSPQREGGYTF.

This clone was picked up one time. This chain connects TRBV5-1 to TRBJ2-2; D possibly uses TRBD1 or TRBD2 (5 bases each). Trimming took 0 bases from V and 3 from J, leaving 12 bases between them. The CDR3 runs 16 residues. Germline V gene data show CDR1 as SGHRS and CDR2 as YFSETQ. CDR3 in amino acids: CASSLDGTSYTGELFF. CDR3 sequence (DNA): TGCGCCAGCAGCTTGGATGGGACCAGCTACACCGGGGAGCTGTTTTTT.